These 30 T cell receptor beta chains were all obtained from the same sample, sequenced in a study of T cell repertoires in cytomegalovirus infection. MiXCR, run by TCRdb on the reads, gives a single entry per CDR3 protein. Here the sample spans about 230,000 distinct CDR3 sequences, around 6.2% being singletons. The sequencing input was PBMCs. Receptors originate from a human donor in good health (CMV status not recorded). Some clones in this sample may be carry-over from other donors' samples.

This clonotype came up many times. This chain links TRBV7-2 with TRBJ1-5, with a tentative D call TRBD1 (6 bases). There are 15 residues in the CDR3. Germline V gene lookup returns CDR1 SGHTA and CDR2 FQGNSA. Deletions cut 5 bases from V and 7 bases from J, with 18 bases between. CDR3: CASSVIRGRGQPQHF. DNA of the CDR3: TGTGCCAGCAGCGTAATCAGGGGCAGAGGGCAGCCCCAGCATTTT. The full variable domain, with the rest looked up from reference TRBV7-2 and TRBJ1-5, is GAGVSQSPSNKVTEKGKDVELRCDPISGHTALYWYRQSLGQGLEFLIYFQGNSAPDKSGLPSDRFSAERTGGSVSTLTIQRTQQEDSAVYLCASSVIRGRGQPQHFGDGTRLSIL.

In its sample, this clonotype was seen a few times. V is TRBV29-1 and J is TRBJ1-4; D is unclear. The CDR3 loop spans 14 amino acids. Per germline, CDR1 SQVTM and CDR2 ANQGSEA. V shed 6 bases and J shed 0 bases, with 11 bases lying between them. The CDR3 DNA reads as TGCAGCGTCGGATTGGAGACAACTAATGAAAAACTGTTTTTT. It yields the protein CSVGLETTNEKLFF.

This clonotype showed up many times. CDR3: CASSQFSGGPYNEQFF. CDR3 nucleotide sequence: TGTGCCAGCAGTCAGTTTAGCGGGGGGCCCTACAATGAGCAGTTCTTC. The rearrangement joins TRBV7-2 to TRBJ2-1; TRBD2 agrees at 10 bases. CDR3 size: 16 residues. CDR1 is SGHTA and CDR2 is FQGNSA in the germline V gene. J was trimmed by 2 bases and V by 6 bases; bases with no gene match: 7.

The chain recombines TRBV28 with TRBJ1-6; D is unclear. This CDR3 has 12 amino acids. Trimming took 6 bases from V and 7 from J, leaving 7 bases between them. Germline CDR1 is MDHEN and CDR2 is SYDVKM. CDR3 protein: CASRLRNSPLHF. Here the CDR3 DNA reads TGTGCCAGCAGACTACGGAATTCACCCCTCCACTTT.

This clonotype has a handful of counts. This chain links TRBV19 with TRBJ2-2; D unresolved. Deletions cut 1 base from V and 5 bases from J, with 8 bases between. The CDR3 spans 14 residues. The V gene's germline CDR1 is LNHDA and CDR2 SQIVND (reference sequence). This CDR3 reads CASSIVATTGELFF. The CDR3 DNA sequence: TGTGCCAGTAGTATAGTGGCCACTACCGGGGAGCTGTTTTTT.

This clonotype was counted many times. This sequence joins TRBV6-2 or TRBV6-3 and TRBJ1-5; no reliable D call. The CDR3 contains 12 residues. Germline assignment: CDR1 MNHEY and CDR2 SVGEGT. The V end was cut by 2 bases, the J end by 6 bases, with 5 bases between. CDR3 sequence: CASSYGSQPQHF. CDR3 sequence (DNA): TGTGCCAGCAGTTACGGGAGTCAGCCCCAGCATTTT.

There are many counts of this clonotype. The chain uses TRBV10-2 and TRBJ2-2, with a possible D match to TRBD1 (5 bases). From germline, CDR1 is WSHSY and CDR2 SAAADI. V lost 8 bases and J lost 1, with 8 bases in between. This CDR3 contains 13 residues. The CDR3 DNA reads TGCGCCAGCCTGACAGAGAACACCGGGGAGCTGTTTTTT. Translating it yields CASLTENTGELFF.

This clonotype showed up many times. The chain couples TRBV20-1 to TRBJ2-1, with 7 bases fitting TRBD2. Germline-derived CDR1 and CDR2 are DFQATT and SNEGSKA (reference sequence). V dropped 5 bases and J dropped 0; count of bases not matched to a gene: 7. The CDR3 runs 15 residues. As DNA, the CDR3 is TGCAGTGCTTTTAGCGGGCGCAGCTCCTACAATGAGCAGTTCTTC. Protein sequence: CSAFSGRSSYNEQFF.

This clonotype was counted between two and nine times. The V call is TRBV28, the J call TRBJ1-5, with TRBD1 identical over 7 bases. Germline loops: CDR1 MDHEN, CDR2 SYDVKM. Trimming removed 5 bases from V and 1 base from J; junction bases left unmatched: 5. The CDR3 consists of 15 residues. CDR3 in amino acids: CASSEDRFSNQPQHF. CDR3 DNA: TGTGCCAGCAGTGAGGACAGGTTCAGCAATCAGCCCCAGCATTTT.

This clonotype came up many times. The J gene is TRBJ2-1, the V gene TRBV7-2, with 12 bases aligning to TRBD2. Trimming cost V 3 bases and J 4 bases; bases outside gene matches: 4. Germline V lookup: CDR1 SGHTA, CDR2 FQGNSA. The CDR3 sequence is 16 residues long. The CDR3 loop is CASSFGLAGRYNEQFF. The CDR3 nucleotides are TGTGCCAGCAGCTTTGGACTAGCGGGAAGGTACAATGAGCAGTTCTTC.

In this sample, this clonotype turned up many times. The V and J genes are TRBV5-1 and TRBJ2-1; D possibly matches TRBD1 or TRBD2 (5 bases each). This CDR3 has 16 residues. V dropped 1 base and J dropped 0 bases, with 11 bases sitting between them. Germline V CDR1 and CDR2: SGHRS, YFSETQ. CDR3 protein: CASSLHGDGSYNEQFF. CDR3 DNA sequence: TGCGCCAGCAGCTTGCATGGGGACGGCTCCTACAATGAGCAGTTCTTC.

This clonotype was counted at least ten times. CDR3 region: CASSPGGEVPQHF. DNA for the CDR3: TGTGCCAGCTCACCCGGCGGGGAGGTCCCCCAGCATTTT. J is TRBJ1-5 and V is TRBV18; D gene ambiguous. The CDR3 covers 13 residues. From germline, CDR1 is KGHSH and CDR2 LQKENI. V lost 3 bases and J 10 bases, leaving 13 bases between the germline ends.

This clonotype showed up just a few times. J is TRBJ1-5 and V is TRBV30, with 8 positions matching TRBD1. This CDR3 is built from 18 residues. From germline, CDR1 is GTSNPN and CDR2 SVGIG (reference sequence). V lost 3 bases, J lost 2 bases, and 15 bases stayed unmatched. CDR3 nucleotides: TGTGCCTGGAGCCCCAGGCGACAGGGGTGGGGGGGCAATCAGCCCCAGCATTTT. Residues: CAWSPRRQGWGGNQPQHF.

The table lists this clonotype with many counts. The chain recombines TRBV29-1 with TRBJ2-5; no firm D call. CDR1 is SQVTM and CDR2 is ANQGSEA in the germline V gene. This CDR3 contains 13 residues. Trimming stripped 4 bases from V and 1 base from J, with 10 bases between. CDR3 in amino acids: CSVARHPQETQYF. In nucleotides, the CDR3 is TGCAGCGTTGCGAGGCATCCCCAAGAGACCCAGTACTTC.

Many counts were recorded for this clonotype. The chain carries TRBV7-2 and TRBJ1-5; D gene uncertain. Germline lookup yields CDR1 SGHTA and CDR2 FQGNSA. The CDR3 has 13 amino acids. Trimming shortened V by 0 bases and J by 9 bases, and 9 bases separated the two germline ends. CDR3: CASSLADRVPQHF. CDR3 nucleotide sequence: TGTGCCAGCAGCTTAGCGGATCGGGTGCCCCAGCATTTT.

This sequence joins TRBV6-6 and TRBJ1-2; the D is unclear. The CDR3 covers 14 residues. Germline values: CDR1 MNHNY, CDR2 SVGAGI (reference sequence). The V end lost 5 bases, the J end lost 2 bases, and 12 bases lay between the germline ends. This CDR3 reads CASSPDWGNYGYTF. The CDR3 DNA follows: TGTGCCAGCAGTCCGGACTGGGGAAACTATGGCTACACCTTC.

The count of this clonotype is one. This chain uses TRBV7-8 with TRBJ1-6, with D tentatively TRBD1 (5 bases). Germline CDR1 is SGHVS and CDR2 is FQNEAQ. V lost 0 bases and J lost 0, with 15 bases in between. This CDR3 comprises 19 residues. CDR3 nucleotides: TGTGCCAGCAGCTTAGCCTTAGACAGCGCGAGCTCCTATAATTCACCCCTCCACTTT. Amino acids: CASSLALDSASSYNSPLHF.

This clonotype was observed many times. The chain couples TRBV29-1 to TRBJ1-1; 9 positions agree with TRBD1. The J segment lost 5 bases and the V segment lost 3 bases, leaving 13 bases of the junction unmatched. Germline V gives CDR1 SQVTM, CDR2 ANQGSEA. The CDR3 has 16 amino acids. The CDR3 protein is CSVEHRRDREETEAFF. The CDR3 nucleotides read TGCAGCGTTGAGCACCGCCGGGACAGGGAAGAAACTGAAGCTTTCTTT.

The sample holds many counts of this clonotype. The chain joins TRBV7-2 to TRBJ1-6; D possibly corresponds to TRBD1 (5 bases). The CDR3 consists of 15 residues. Germline-derived CDR1 and CDR2 are SGHTA and FQGNSA. V dropped 2 bases and J dropped 9 bases, with 14 bases sitting between them. CDR3 residues: CASSLLGQVLSPLHF. CDR3 DNA sequence: TGTGCCAGCAGCTTATTGGGGCAGGTCCTTTCACCCCTCCACTTT.

This clonotype was observed many times. The rearrangement joins TRBV20-1 to TRBJ1-1; no definite D call. V lost 3 bases, J lost 5 bases, and 13 bases lay in between. The CDR3 is made up of 13 amino acids. Per the germline V gene, CDR1 is DFQATT and CDR2 is SNEGSKA (reference sequence). The CDR3, as DNA: TGCAGTGCTAGTTGGAGGGTGCAAACTGAAGCTTTCTTT. It translates to CSASWRVQTEAFF.

This clonotype was detected ten times or more. The chain recombines TRBV28 with TRBJ1-5; D perhaps matches TRBD1 (5 bases). The CDR3 is 17 amino acids. Germline V lookup: CDR1 MDHEN, CDR2 SYDVKM. Between the trimmed V and J ends, which lost 1 base and 1 base, there was a span of 14 bases. The CDR3 DNA sequence: TGTGCCAGCAGTTTATTGCAGGGAGGAAGAAGCAATCAGCCCCAGCATTTT. It translates to CASSLLQGGRSNQPQHF.

At least ten counts were recorded for this clonotype. V and J are TRBV29-1 and TRBJ1-5; D might be TRBD1 (6 bases). The V gene's germline CDR1 is SQVTM and CDR2 ANQGSEA. The CDR3 runs to 14 residues. The V end was cut by 7 bases, the J end by 4 bases, with 17 bases between. For the CDR3, the DNA is TGCAGCGCCGGATCCGGACAGTTGAATCAGCCCCAGCATTTT. It codes for CSAGSGQLNQPQHF.

This clonotype has a count of ten or more. The chain uses TRBV7-2 and TRBJ1-5; 7 bases line up with TRBD1. Trimming took 5 bases from V and 7 from J; bases not matched to a gene: 5. The CDR3 spans 13 residues. CDR1 is SGHTA, CDR2 FQGNSA, per germline. CDR3 in DNA: TGTGCCAGCAGCCCTCAGGGGGGACAGCCCCAGCATTTT. Its protein product is CASSPQGGQPQHF.

This clonotype has at least ten counts. V is TRBV4-3 and J is TRBJ2-7, with D possibly being TRBD1 (5 bases). The germline CDR1 and CDR2 sequences are LGHNA and YSLEER. This CDR3 is built from 14 residues. With 4 bases removed from V and 5 bases from J, the gap between germline ends came to 15 bases. CDR3 in DNA: TGCGCCAGCAGCCTCATTGGGGCGGATCACGAGCAGTACTTC. It specifies CASSLIGADHEQYF.

In its sample, this clonotype was seen many times. The V gene is TRBV5-4, the J gene TRBJ2-5; possibly TRBD2 for D (5 bases). Trimming removed 0 bases at V and 3 bases at J, with 18 bases between. This CDR3 contains 17 residues. CDR1 is SGHNT, CDR2 YYREEE, per germline (reference sequence). The CDR3 region has the DNA TGTGCCAGCAGCTTGGTTCCAGTGGGGAGAATAAAAGAGACCCAGTACTTC. Its translation: CASSLVPVGRIKETQYF. The variable domain in full, completed from reference TRBV5-4 and TRBJ2-5, reads ETGVTQSPTHLIKTRGQQVTLRCSSQSGHNTVSWYQQALGQGPQFIFQYYREEENGRGNFPPRFSGLQFPNYSSELNVNALELDDSALYLCASSLVPVGRIKETQYFGPGTRLLVL.

This clonotype was observed many times. This sequence joins TRBV3-1 and TRBJ2-5; D ambiguous. V shed 1 base and J shed 7 bases, with 10 bases lying between them. CDR3 length: 13 amino acids. Germline-derived CDR1 and CDR2 are LGHDT and YNNKEL (reference sequence). CDR3 sequence: CASSQALFATQYF. The DNA for the CDR3 is TGTGCCAGCAGCCAAGCCCTATTTGCGACCCAGTACTTC.

In its sample, this clonotype was seen many times. This chain connects TRBV12-3 or TRBV12-4 to TRBJ1-1; D gene uncertain. Trimming removed 5 bases at V and 1 base at J, with 11 bases between. The CDR3 extends over 14 amino acids. The CDR3 DNA is TGTGCCAGCAGTCAACAGACAACGAACACTGAAGCTTTCTTT. Translated, it gives CASSQQTTNTEAFF.

This clonotype showed up many times. The V and J genes are TRBV15 and TRBJ2-7; 11 bases match TRBD1. This CDR3 spans 15 amino acids. V lost 3 bases and J lost 3; bases outside the gene matches: 4. Germline CDR1 and CDR2: LNHNV and YYDKDF (reference sequence). The CDR3 DNA sequence: TGTGCCACCAGCAGGGGACAGGGGGACTACTACGAGCAGTACTTC. Translating it yields CATSRGQGDYYEQYF.

The table lists this clonotype with many counts. Here the CDR3 reads CASKAGASYEQYF. The CDR3 nucleotides are TGTGCCAGCAAGGCGGGGGCCTCCTACGAGCAGTACTTC. The J gene is TRBJ2-7, the V gene TRBV2, with D possibly being TRBD2 (7 bases). Trimming stripped 7 bases from V and 0 bases from J, with 10 bases between. The CDR3 length is 13 residues. Germline V gene data show CDR1 as SNHLY and CDR2 as FYNNEI. Full variable domain (outside the CDR3, taken from reference TRBV2 and TRBJ2-7): EPEVTQTPSHQVTQMGQEVILRCVPISNHLYFYWYRQILGQKVEFLVSFYNNEISEKSEIFDDQFSVERPDGSNFTLKIRSTKLEDSAMYFCASKAGASYEQYFGPGTRLTVT.

The sample holds many counts of this clonotype. The chain joins TRBV18 to TRBJ1-2, with TRBD1 matching 9 bases. V dropped 5 bases and J dropped 3; count of bases not matched to a gene: 7. Germline-derived CDR1 and CDR2 are KGHSH and LQKENI. This CDR3 region has 15 residues. For the CDR3, the DNA is TGTGCCAGCTCAGGACAGGGGATTGCCGACTATGGCTACACCTTC. This codes for CASSGQGIADYGYTF.